This TCR beta chain was profiled in a study of vaccination effects on CD4 cells after COVID-19 (dated by TCRdb to the early 2020s). Regarding the study in general: Post-vaccine samples across the study were collected a median of 72 days after the second dose, with a range of 14 to 241. SARS-CoV-2 spike-specific CD4+ TCR repertoires were compared before and after mRNA vaccination in COVID-19 convalescent patients and in infection-naive vaccine recipients. A total of 9 to 11 COVID-19 convalescent patients and a few SARS-CoV-2-naive healthy vaccine recipients were included in the full study. Cultures from other donors in the study were sequenced with the Oncomine TCR Beta short-read assay on an Illumina iSeq 100.

Results and caveats for the whole study, not just this receptor: At late post-vaccination timepoints, both infection-induced and vaccine-induced clones showed marked clonal contraction, consistent with waning T cell responses. In healthy vaccine recipients, vaccine-induced clones were almost all SARS-CoV-2 mono-reactive, with only 1 of 255 cross-reactive with common cold coronaviruses. Limitations of the study were the small number of convalescent patients and the absence of early post-infection timepoints.

Comments on this clone: It lacks a known antigen. There are no base qualities to consult, and no much larger clone falls within one base.

In the ViraFEST assay, PBMC were stimulated with viral peptide pools, and TCR sequencing was then used to find antigen-specific CD4+ T cell clonotypes based on their expansion. After around 11 days of culture, CD4+ T cells were isolated with the EasySep CD4+ T cell isolation kit. Each participant received two doses of an mRNA SARS-CoV-2 vaccine, either BNT162b2 or mRNA-1273. The absence of prior SARS-CoV-2 infection in healthy vaccine recipients was confirmed by negative nucleocapsid antibodies before and after vaccination. Each well held 1.5 million to 2 million PBMC cultured in IMDM containing roughly 5% human AB serum, around 9.3 IU/ml IL-2 and gentamicin, along with 8 to 10 ug/ml peptides. On days 3 and 7, half of the culture medium was replaced with fresh IL-2-containing medium. Each peptide stimulation condition was cultured in triplicate wells unless otherwise noted. Using Ficoll-Paque Plus gradient centrifugation, PBMC were separated from whole blood and then either used fresh or cryopreserved at -140C. Overlapping peptide pools spanned the spike proteins of SARS-CoV-2 and the common cold coronaviruses HCoV-NL63, HCoV-OC43 and HCoV-229E. The QIAamp micro DNA kit was used to extract genomic DNA from the cultured CD4+ T cells.

Preparation of the library involved the immunoSEQ multiplex PCR assay. DNA from the cultured and isolated CD4+ T cells underwent TCR beta CDR3 sequencing. In the paper's pipeline: Non-productive TCR sequences were removed, reads were trimmed to the CDR3 region, and CDR3s of at least 7 amino acids were retained. Antigen-specific clonotypes were identified with the MANAFEST web app by comparing expansion in peptide wells against reference cultures. Positive clones required FDR<0.05 expansion versus reference and all other wells, odds ratio above 5, and frequency above 0.1% in two replicate wells. A clonotype was defined as cross-reactive if the clonotype was significantly expanded both in SARS-CoV-2 spike wells and in at least one common cold coronavirus spike condition. Levenshtein distance calculated with the stringdist R package was used to assess CDR3 similarity, and unrooted trees were constructed with ape in R 3.6.1. TCRdb carries this immuneACCESS record with in-frame sequences only. Its versions omit some clonotypes, under half of them owing to an unresolved V gene in the studies checked, with the rest unexplained. D and trimming come from the DNA, and the V and J calls and clone size come from that table. This sample lists under 80,000 clones; about three quarters were detected once. The leading ten clones occupy 1% to 1.5% of the sample.

Based on the germline V gene, the CDR1 and CDR2 sequences are MNHEY and SVGAGI. At the junction V is shortened by 6 bases and J by 5 bases; bases outside the gene matches: 9. Including the terminal cysteine and phenylalanine, the CDR3 comprises 15 residues. Only CDR3 DNA remains: 45 bases, in frame from the first base. Rearrangement joined TRBV6-5 to TRBJ1-1; 10 of the junction bases match TRBD1. The source was CD4+ T cells from PBMCs cultured with HCoV-229E spike peptides, collected after COVID-19 vaccination. What this sample's cell subset or site label stands for: HCoV-229E spike overlapping peptide pool stimulation. This sequence was found in a human donor who received a COVID-19 vaccine. The CDR3: CASSRPGTGVTEAFF. The DNA sequence is as follows: TGTGCCAGCAGCAGACCAGGGACAGGGGTTACTGAAGCTTTCTTT.